The 24 T cell receptor beta chains reported below all come from one sample, sequenced in a study of blood T cell repertoires in COVID-19. Clones were read by immunoSEQ multiplex PCR, and TCRdb kept only the in-frame ones, dropping some. The sample has roughly 300,000 clones; more than 75% are singletons. The material sequenced was peripheral blood. The receptors were gathered from a woman aged 50 to 65 who had recovered from COVID-19.

This chain joins TRBV6-2 or TRBV6-3 and TRBJ2-5; the match to TRBD1 covers 10 bases. The V and J ends lost 2 bases and 5 bases, in that order; junction bases with no gene match: 8. Germline CDR1 MNHEY, CDR2 SVGEGT. This CDR3 is 16 amino acids long. This CDR3 is CASSYPKTGGRETQYF. The DNA for the CDR3 is TGTGCCAGCAGTTACCCTAAGACAGGGGGCCGGGAGACCCAGTACTTC.

The chain links TRBV5-4 to TRBJ2-2, with 13 bases identical to TRBD2. Germline lookup yields CDR1 SGHNT and CDR2 YYREEE (reference sequence). The CDR3 spans 17 residues. With V trimmed by 0 bases and J by 2 bases, 1 base remained unmatched. CDR3 nucleotides: TGTGCCAGCAGCTTGGTGGGACTAGCGGGAAACACCGGGGAGCTGTTTTTT. Its translation: CASSLVGLAGNTGELFF.

The V gene is TRBV3-1 (or the pseudogene TRBV3-2), the J gene TRBJ2-7; 11 positions match TRBD1. Germline trimming cut 5 bases from V and 7 bases from J; bases unmatched to any gene: 7. The CDR3 contains 14 residues. The germline V gene encodes CDR1 LGHDT and CDR2 YNNKEL (reference sequence). The chain's CDR3 is CASSRDRGTGEQYF. The CDR3 DNA follows: TGTGCCAGCAGCAGGGACAGGGGGACGGGGGAGCAGTACTTC.

This clone was seen only a few times. The chain combines TRBV5-1 with TRBJ1-3, with D possibly matching TRBD1 (5 bases). V was pared by 4 bases and J by 0 bases, with 5 bases between. CDR1 and CDR2 from the germline V gene are SGHRS and YFSETQ. The CDR3 covers 13 residues. The CDR3 sequence: CASSDSSGNTIYF. The CDR3, as DNA: TGCGCCAGCAGCGACAGCTCTGGAAACACCATATATTTT.

The DNA for the CDR3 is TGTGCCAGCAAAAAAGGGGCGGGAGGGCCGGTGTTCTTC. Protein: CASKKGAGGPVFF. This rearrangement joins TRBV24-1 to TRBJ2-1, with 9 nucleotides matching TRBD2. CDR1 is KGHDR and CDR2 is SFDVKD in the germline V gene. This CDR3 contains 13 residues. Trimming took 11 bases from V and 15 from J; bases not matched to a gene: 16.

This chain links TRBV6-2 or TRBV6-3 with TRBJ1-4, with 7 bases that match TRBD1. This CDR3 has 15 amino acids. Trimming at V came to 5 bases and at J to 3 bases, leaving 6 bases not matched to a gene. Germline lookup yields CDR1 MNHEY and CDR2 SVGEGT. The CDR3 here is CASSDDRAANEKLFF. The CDR3 DNA is TGTGCCAGCAGTGACGACAGGGCAGCTAATGAAAAACTGTTTTTT.

The CDR3 sequence is CASSYSPDFKKNIQYF. As DNA, the CDR3 is TGTGCCAGCAGTTACTCTCCGGACTTCAAGAAAAACATTCAGTACTTC. This chain links TRBV6-2 or TRBV6-3 with TRBJ2-4, with a tentative D call TRBD2 (5 bases). Trimming cost V 0 bases and J 4 bases, with 13 bases left between them. Germline V gene lookup returns CDR1 MNHEY and CDR2 SVGEGT. This CDR3 contains 16 residues.

The chain joins TRBV25-1 to TRBJ1-2; D is unresolved. Trimming removed 8 bases at V and 5 bases at J, with 9 bases between. Germline values: CDR1 MGHDK, CDR2 SYGVNS. This CDR3 has 11 residues. DNA for the CDR3: TGTGCCAGCTCCCGGGGATATGGCTACACCTTC. Translating gives CASSRGYGYTF.

In DNA form, the CDR3 reads TGTGCCAGCAGCCGATCGACAGGCACCTACAATGAGCAGTTCTTC. The encoded protein is CASSRSTGTYNEQFF. This chain uses TRBV3-1 (or the pseudogene TRBV3-2) with TRBJ2-1, with D perhaps matching TRBD1 (6 bases). CDR3 length: 15 amino acids. The V and J ends lost 4 bases and 2 bases respectively, with 12 bases between them. From germline, CDR1 is LGHDT and CDR2 YNNKEL (reference sequence).

The chain links TRBV9 to TRBJ2-2, with TRBD2 identical over 7 bases. The CDR3 extends over 14 amino acids. Germline assignment: CDR1 SGDLS and CDR2 YYNGEE. J was trimmed by 5 bases and V by 6 bases; bases with no gene match: 7. CDR3 in DNA: TGTGCCAGCATGCGACCCGGGGGGACCGGGGAGCTGTTTTTT. It specifies CASMRPGGTGELFF. Using reference TRBV9 and TRBJ2-2 for the parts outside the CDR3, the full variable domain is DSGVTQTPKHLITATGQRVTLRCSPRSGDLSVYWYQQSLDQGLQFLIQYYNGEERAKGNILERFSAQQFPDLHSELNLSSLELGDSALYFCASMRPGGTGELFFGEGSRLTVL.

This clone came up a few times. This sequence joins TRBV7-9 and TRBJ1-2; 8 bases match TRBD1. This CDR3 region has 15 residues. J gave up 7 bases and V 1 base, and 8 bases lay outside the gene matches. The V gene's germline CDR1 is SEHNR and CDR2 FQNEAQ (reference sequence). The CDR3 loop is CASSLDDRGSGGYTF. CDR3 nucleotides: TGTGCCAGCAGCTTAGATGACAGGGGTTCCGGTGGCTACACCTTC.

The chain recombines TRBV20-1 with TRBJ2-1, with TRBD2 as a possible D gene (6 bases). CDR3 length: 11 amino acids. Trimming stripped 5 bases from V and 5 bases from J, with 7 bases between. The germline gives CDR1 DFQATT, CDR2 SNEGSKA (reference sequence). CDR3 amino acids: CSAWGDNEQFF. CDR3 DNA: TGCAGTGCTTGGGGGGACAATGAGCAGTTCTTC.

This clone has only one observation. This chain links TRBV12-3 or TRBV12-4 with TRBJ1-2; 8 nucleotides agree with TRBD1. The CDR3 sequence is 13 residues long. V lost 0 bases to trimming and J lost 6 bases; unmatched junction nucleotides: 0. Here the CDR3 reads CASSLAGQDGYTF. CDR3 bases: TGTGCCAGCAGTTTAGCGGGACAGGATGGCTACACCTTC.

The rearrangement links TRBV11-3 to TRBJ2-1; possible D gene TRBD1, 5 bases. CDR3 size: 15 residues. Germline lookup yields CDR1 SGHNT and CDR2 YENEEA. Deletions cut 0 bases from V and 0 bases from J, with 6 bases between. CDR3 loop: CASSLDRASYNEQFF. CDR3 sequence (DNA): TGTGCCAGCAGCTTAGACAGGGCCTCCTACAATGAGCAGTTCTTC.

The V call is TRBV28, the J call TRBJ1-1, with 8 bases lining up with TRBD1. The CDR3 has 14 residues. Germline CDR1 reads MDHEN; CDR2 reads SYDVKM. J lost 1 base, V lost 6 bases, and 4 bases had no gene match. CDR3 nucleotide sequence: TGTGCCAGCAGCACGGGACAGGAGAACACTGAAGCTTTCTTT. It translates to CASSTGQENTEAFF.

The chain is built from TRBV24-1 and TRBJ2-3; possibly TRBD1 for D (6 bases). CDR3 length: 16 residues. Germline loops: CDR1 KGHDR, CDR2 SFDVKD. V was cut by 3 bases and J by 2 bases, with 14 bases left in between. For the CDR3, the DNA is TGTGCCACCAGTGATCCCCGACAGGAAATCACAGATACGCAGTATTTT. This sequence encodes CATSDPRQEITDTQYF.

This clone has only one observation. The rearrangement uses TRBV5-1 and TRBJ1-6; tentative D call: TRBD1 (5 bases). Looked up from germline, CDR1 is SGHRS and CDR2 is YFSETQ. The CDR3 is 14 amino acids. Trimming shortened V by 4 bases and J by 5 bases, and 10 bases separated the two germline ends. CDR3 amino acids: CASSVGTNNSPLHF. DNA of the CDR3: TGCGCCAGCAGCGTCGGGACTAATAATTCACCCCTCCACTTT.

The chain is built from TRBV19 and TRBJ2-1; 7 nucleotides agree with TRBD2. The germline CDR1 and CDR2 sequences are LNHDA and SQIVND (reference sequence). This CDR3 has 14 residues. V lost 3 bases and J lost 6; bases outside the gene matches: 5. The CDR3 coding sequence is TGTGCCAGTAGTATCCGGGGGGAGGTCAATGAGCAGTTCTTC. Translating gives CASSIRGEVNEQFF.

This sequence joins TRBV6-2 or TRBV6-3 and TRBJ1-1; a possible D gene is TRBD1 (5 bases). Between the trimmed V and J ends, which lost 6 bases and 1 base, there was a span of 15 bases. The CDR3 sequence is 15 residues long. CDR1 MNHEY and CDR2 SVGEGT come from the germline V gene. The CDR3 loop is CASSRYSGENTEAFF. CDR3 bases: TGTGCCAGCAGCCGATACTCGGGGGAGAACACTGAAGCTTTCTTT.

The chain employs TRBV29-1 and TRBJ2-5; TRBD1 matches 7 bases. The CDR3 loop spans 12 amino acids. V lost 1 base and J lost 5; bases outside the gene matches: 1. Germline CDR1 and CDR2: SQVTM and ANQGSEA. CDR3 sequence reads: CSVEVQGETQYF. The CDR3 DNA reads as TGCAGCGTTGAAGTACAGGGGGAGACCCAGTACTTC.

This clone was observed once. The rearrangement uses TRBV20-1 and TRBJ2-5; 8 bases map to TRBD2. The CDR3 runs to 19 residues. Per germline, CDR1 DFQATT and CDR2 SNEGSKA (reference sequence). Germline trimming cut 3 bases from V and 3 bases from J; bases unmatched to any gene: 21. CDR3 in amino acids: CSASPPSGGRNLDEETQYF. In DNA form, the CDR3 reads TGCAGTGCTAGTCCGCCCAGCGGGGGCCGTAATTTAGACGAAGAGACCCAGTACTTC.

This chain connects TRBV7-3 to TRBJ2-6; maybe TRBD1 (5 bases). The CDR3 covers 18 residues. Germline V gives CDR1 SGHTA, CDR2 FQGTGA. Deletions cut 5 bases from V and 1 base from J, with 18 bases between. The CDR3: CASSPQGVPISGANVLTF. CDR3 nucleotide sequence: TGTGCCAGCAGCCCCCAAGGGGTCCCCATTTCTGGGGCCAACGTCCTGACTTTC.

The chain combines TRBV20-1 with TRBJ2-1, with 7 bases aligning to TRBD1. The V segment lost 5 bases and the J segment 8 bases; nucleotides outside the gene matches: 3. Germline V gene data show CDR1 as DFQATT and CDR2 as SNEGSKA (reference sequence). This CDR3 is 11 amino acids long. The DNA for the CDR3 is TGCAGTGCTCCTACAGGGGATGAGCAGTTCTTC. Translation: CSAPTGDEQFF.

The V gene is TRBV6-5, the J gene TRBJ1-2, with D perhaps TRBD1 (6 bases). Germline loops: CDR1 MNHEY, CDR2 SVGAGI. The CDR3 covers 15 residues. With 2 bases removed from V and 2 bases from J, the gap between germline ends came to 12 bases. The chain's CDR3 is CASSYRQGQNYGYTF. The CDR3 nucleotides are TGTGCCAGCAGTTACCGGCAGGGGCAGAACTATGGCTACACCTTC.